Described below is a single TCR beta chain sequence and its context. Its binding antigen is unknown. No quality values exist for individual bases; no much larger clone is one base distant. The library was built by means of the immunoSEQ multiplex PCR assay. For TCR sequencing, RNA was extracted from every sample and reverse transcribed into cDNA to serve as template. First-strand cDNA was synthesized with SuperScript III using a 2:1 mix of oligo-dT and random hexamers. A synthetic immune receptor repertoire was used to gauge amplification bias, and whatever bias remained was removed computationally. The study's own analysis went as follows. Raw reads were preprocessed to remove errors, and CDR3 was defined according to IMGT conventions as the region from the conserved cysteine to phenylalanine. Clonality was calculated as 1 minus Shannon entropy normalized by log2 of the number of productive unique TCRs. Scalp TCRbeta sequences were cross-referenced with sorted blood CD4 and CD8 repertoires so that the CD4 or CD8 identity of scalp clones could be inferred. TCRdb obtained this table from immuneACCESS and retained in-frame rearrangements with V and J assigned. These tables miss some clones; where compared with another copy, unresolved V genes account for less than half of the shortfall, and the remainder is unexplained. The V and J calls and clone size are taken from that table; D and trimming were inferred from the DNA. The sample table contains 200,000 to 250,000 clones; only one count was recorded for roughly three fifths of them. The ten biggest clones cover roughly 1.2% of the sample.

The data are from a study of CD8+ T cells in alopecia areata (dated by TCRdb to between 2018 and 2020). Background for the entire study: The treated patients, all with moderate-to-severe alopecia areata, were enrolled in an open-label pilot trial of oral tofacitinib given at 5 to 10 mg twice daily. Patients stayed on tofacitinib for 6 to 18 months and then had 6 months of follow-up off drug so that delayed response and recurrence could be assessed. The SALT score, which quantifies the percentage of affected scalp surface area, was used to measure disease severity in treated patients. The study used high-throughput TCRbeta sequencing to examine T cell clonal expansion in alopecia areata, in both the C3H/HeJ mouse model and human patients. Scalp tissue and sorted CD4+ and CD8+ peripheral blood T cells from patchy and totalis/universalis alopecia areata patients and from healthy controls were covered by human TCRbeta sequencing. Biopsies were taken from tofacitinib-treated patients at baseline and again at 4 and 24 weeks into treatment, and several of those patients also had a later scalp biopsy. Clonality in the scalp was compared among normal scalp (n=4), patchy alopecia areata scalp (n=8), and alopecia totalis/universalis scalp (n=8). RNA was obtained with the PAXgene miRNA kit for fixed scalp, the miRNeasy kit for PBMCs, and the RNeasy kit for mouse skin. Amplification of TCRbeta CDR3 regions was done by immunoSEQ multiplex PCR using 35 Vbeta forward primers and 13 Jbeta reverse primers. What the research found in general, with its limitations: Scalp clonality and the number of expanded CD8+ clones among the top 100 scalp clones were significantly decreased by tofacitinib. The treated cohort was small, with a single nonresponder, so links between baseline CD8+ expansion and response need larger studies. Compared with normal scalp, lesional scalp had higher clonality and more expanded CD8+ clones, particularly in alopecia totalis/universalis, a pattern that suggests antigenic drive. Shared TCR sequences between patients were less evident than in mice, which may be partly attributable to HLA diversity in the patient population. Unlike mouse skin, where gammadelta T cells dominate, normal human skin contains resident alphabeta T cells that get sequenced too, which complicates analysis of the scalp TCR repertoire. During tofacitinib treatment, many expanded lesional clones remained in scalp and blood, and this persistence may partly explain relapse after treatment is stopped.

The sample's treatment or condition label is to be understood as: oral pan-JAK inhibitor, 5-10 mg twice daily. Lesional scalp punch biopsies and peripheral blood were collected from alopecia areata patients. After PBMCs were isolated by density centrifugation and stained for CD3, CD4 and CD8, a FACSAria was used to sort CD4+ and CD8+ T cells. The cysteine opens and the phenylalanine closes a CDR3 of 12 amino acids. The retained sequence is limited to the CDR3, 36 bases, with the frame set at the first base. Reading the germline V gene (reference sequence) gives CDR1 GTSNPN and CDR2 SVGIG. Trimming removed 2 bases from V and 9 bases from J, leaving 11 bases between the germline ends.

Recombination linked TRBV30 to TRBJ1-5; there is no confident call for the D gene. Sequencing used CD4+ T cells sorted from blood, obtained at approximately week 44, from a patient treated with tofacitinib. The sequence derives from a human donor with alopecia areata. In nucleotides, the sequence is TGTGCCTGGAGTCCAGCCTCGGGGCCCCAGCATTTT. It codes for CAWSPASGPQHF.